This T cell receptor (beta chain) was documented in a study of Graves' ophthalmopathy and Graves' hyperthyroidism. Study as a whole: Peripheral blood collection took place at initial diagnosis, before any treatment.

Points from the study as a whole: In blood, most expanded thyroid clonotypes above 0.001 frequency were also detected.

In regard to this clonotype: What it binds is unknown.

Germline assignment: CDR1 DFQATT and CDR2 SNEGSKA (reference sequence). Trimming at V came to 7 bases and at J to 7 bases, leaving 7 bases not matched to a gene. CDR3 size: 13 residues. A diagnosis was made from clinical symptoms together with serum thyroxine, TRAb, thyroid ultrasound and orbital computed tomography. The PBMCs originated from approximately 10 ml of fresh peripheral blood. Transcripts of RNA were the source for amplifying TCR beta CDR3 regions. Investigators did first-round RT-PCR with HTBI primers, then second-round multiplex PCR. TCRdb fed the multiplex PCR reads into MiXCR, producing one record per CDR3 protein. The repertoire includes around 600,000 distinct CDR3 sequences, roughly 41% of them detected once, and about 3.3% sits in the top ten.

V gene TRBV20-1 combines with J gene TRBJ2-2; TRBD2 agrees at 9 bases. The material sequenced was peripheral blood. This TCR was recovered from an adult man with Graves' ophthalmopathy. This chain's CDR3 is CSVSGSPVGELFF. Written as DNA, the CDR3 is TGCAGTGTTAGCGGGAGCCCAGTCGGGGAGCTGTTTTTT.